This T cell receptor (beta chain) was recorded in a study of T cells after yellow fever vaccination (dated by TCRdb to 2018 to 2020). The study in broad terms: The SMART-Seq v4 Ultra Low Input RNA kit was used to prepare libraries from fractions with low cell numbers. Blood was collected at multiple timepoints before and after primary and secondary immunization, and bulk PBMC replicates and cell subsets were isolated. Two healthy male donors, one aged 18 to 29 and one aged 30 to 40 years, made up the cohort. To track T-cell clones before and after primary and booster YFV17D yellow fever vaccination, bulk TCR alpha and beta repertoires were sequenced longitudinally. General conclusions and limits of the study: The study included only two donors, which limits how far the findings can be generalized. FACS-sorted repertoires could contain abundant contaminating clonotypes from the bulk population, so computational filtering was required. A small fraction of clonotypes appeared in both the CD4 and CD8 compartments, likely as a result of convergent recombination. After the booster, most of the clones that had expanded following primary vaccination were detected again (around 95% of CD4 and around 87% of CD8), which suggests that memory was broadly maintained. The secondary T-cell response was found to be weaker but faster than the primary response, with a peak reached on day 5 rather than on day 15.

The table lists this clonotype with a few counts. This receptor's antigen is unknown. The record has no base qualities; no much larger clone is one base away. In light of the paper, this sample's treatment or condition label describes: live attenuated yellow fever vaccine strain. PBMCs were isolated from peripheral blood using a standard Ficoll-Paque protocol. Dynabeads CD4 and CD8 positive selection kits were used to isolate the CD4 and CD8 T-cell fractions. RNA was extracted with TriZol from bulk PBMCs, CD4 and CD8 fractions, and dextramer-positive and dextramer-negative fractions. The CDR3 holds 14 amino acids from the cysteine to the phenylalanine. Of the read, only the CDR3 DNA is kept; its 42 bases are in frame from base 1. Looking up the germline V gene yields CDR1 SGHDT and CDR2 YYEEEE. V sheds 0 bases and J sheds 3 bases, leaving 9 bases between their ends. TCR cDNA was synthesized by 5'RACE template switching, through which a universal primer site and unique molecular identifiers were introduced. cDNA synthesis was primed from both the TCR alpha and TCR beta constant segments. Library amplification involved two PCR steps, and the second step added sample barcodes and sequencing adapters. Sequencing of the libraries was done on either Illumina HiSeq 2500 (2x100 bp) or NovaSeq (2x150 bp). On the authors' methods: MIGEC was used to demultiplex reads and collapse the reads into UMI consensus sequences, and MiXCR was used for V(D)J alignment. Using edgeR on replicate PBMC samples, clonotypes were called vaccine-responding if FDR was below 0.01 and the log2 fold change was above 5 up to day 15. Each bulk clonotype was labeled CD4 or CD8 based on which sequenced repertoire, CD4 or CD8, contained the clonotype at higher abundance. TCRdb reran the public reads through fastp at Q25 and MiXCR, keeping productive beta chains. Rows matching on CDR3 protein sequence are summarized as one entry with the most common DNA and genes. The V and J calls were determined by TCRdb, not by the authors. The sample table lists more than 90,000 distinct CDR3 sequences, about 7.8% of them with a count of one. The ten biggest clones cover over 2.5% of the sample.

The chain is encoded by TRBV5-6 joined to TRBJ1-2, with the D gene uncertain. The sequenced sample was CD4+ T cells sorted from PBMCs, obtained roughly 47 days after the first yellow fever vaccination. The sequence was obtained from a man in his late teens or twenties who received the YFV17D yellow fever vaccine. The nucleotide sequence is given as TGTGCCAGCAGCTTGGTTGGGAACGACTATGGCTACACCTTC. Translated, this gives CASSLVGNDYGYTF.